Below, 13 T cell receptor beta chains from the same sample are listed, as sequenced in a study of cytomegalovirus exposure and HLA in healthy donors (dated by TCRdb to 2017 to 2019). Libraries were constructed by the immunoSEQ multiplex PCR assay. A mixture of 60 forward primers for TCR Vbeta segments and 13 reverse primers for TCR Jbeta segments was used in the multiplex PCR. Entries here come from immuneACCESS through TCRdb and include only in-frame sequences with V and J called. Some clones fail to appear in such tables; in the studies checked, an unresolved V gene covers under half of the shortfall, and the cause of the remainder is unknown. The sample data list some 190,000 clones, and about 88% of these were observed just once. Of the sample, roughly 1.7% is held by the ten largest clones. The material sequenced was PBMCs. These receptors all come from a woman younger than 35 in good health and CMV-seronegative.

The CDR3 nucleotides read TGCGCCAGCAGTGAGTCAGACAGCGGGGGCTACGAGCAGTACTTC. This encodes CASSESDSGGYEQYF. This sequence joins TRBV10-2 and TRBJ2-7; 8 bases align to TRBD2. This CDR3 comprises 15 residues. V dropped 0 bases and J dropped 3; count of bases not matched to a gene: 4. The germline CDR1 and CDR2 sequences are WSHSY and SAAADI.

V usage is TRBV2 and J usage is TRBJ1-1, with 8 bases lining up with TRBD1. Germline-derived CDR1 and CDR2 are SNHLY and FYNNEI. The CDR3 runs 16 residues. V dropped 7 bases and J dropped 1; count of bases not matched to a gene: 11. Here the CDR3 DNA reads TGTGCCAGCACTCAGCCCAGGGGGCGAGGGAACACTGAAGCTTTCTTT. It encodes CASTQPRGRGNTEAFF.

Only one count was recorded for this clone. The chain carries TRBV11-3 and TRBJ2-1; 9 nucleotides align to TRBD1. Unmatched junction bases numbered 8, after V lost 4 bases and J lost 7 bases. The CDR3 is made up of 15 amino acids. From germline, CDR1 is SGHNT and CDR2 YENEEA. The CDR3 DNA reads as TGTGCCAGCAGCTCTTATGGACAGGGGAGGAATGAGCAGTTCTTC. Translated: CASSSYGQGRNEQFF.

The V and J genes are TRBV28 and TRBJ1-2; the match to TRBD1 covers 11 bases. The CDR3 length is 12 residues. Trimming at V came to 5 bases and at J to 8 bases, leaving 1 base not matched to a gene. Germline V CDR1 and CDR2: MDHEN, SYDVKM. CDR3 residues: CASSRTGGGYTF. The CDR3 DNA sequence: TGTGCCAGCAGTCGGACAGGGGGCGGCTACACCTTC.

Only a few counts were recorded for this clone. The chain links TRBV18 to TRBJ2-7; a weak D match, TRBD1 (7 bases). Germline V gene lookup returns CDR1 KGHSH and CDR2 LQKENI. V was shortened by 1 base and J by 7 bases, with 11 bases between the two germline ends. This CDR3 region has 13 residues. CDR3 region: CASSPQGAGEQYF. The CDR3 DNA follows: TGTGCCAGCTCACCACAGGGGGCGGGGGAGCAGTACTTC.

The chain carries TRBV2 and TRBJ1-3; D not certain. The CDR3 totals 14 residues. V was clipped by 1 base and J by 1 base, with 5 bases between them. Germline V gives CDR1 SNHLY, CDR2 FYNNEI. The CDR3: CASSEGLSGNTIYF. The CDR3 DNA is TGTGCCAGCAGTGAAGGTCTTTCTGGAAACACCATATATTTT.

The rearrangement links TRBV5-5 to TRBJ2-1; TRBD2 matches at 14 bases. The V segment lost 4 bases and the J segment 12 bases; nucleotides outside the gene matches: 6. Germline CDR1 is SGHKS and CDR2 is YYEKEE (reference sequence). The CDR3 is 14 amino acids. CDR3 in amino acids: CASSTGLAGDRQFF. The CDR3 region has the DNA TGTGCCAGCAGCACGGGACTAGCGGGGGATAGGCAGTTCTTC.

The V call is TRBV5-1, the J call TRBJ2-7; D gene uncertain. This CDR3 contains 15 residues. Germline-derived CDR1 and CDR2 are SGHRS and YFSETQ. Deletions cut 4 bases from V and 0 bases from J, with 14 bases between. CDR3 coding DNA: TGCGCCAGCAGCACCTACTCGGCGGCCTCCTACGAGCAGTACTTC. Protein product: CASSTYSAASYEQYF.

This clone was detected only once. The V gene is TRBV5-1, the J gene TRBJ2-3; maybe TRBD1 (6 bases). V was cut by 0 bases and J by 4 bases, with 6 bases left in between. CDR1 and CDR2 (germline): SGHRS, YFSETQ. The CDR3 covers 13 residues. The DNA for the CDR3 is TGCGCCAGCAGCTTGGCAGGGGCAGATACGCAGTATTTT. Amino acid sequence: CASSLAGADTQYF.

The V call is TRBV5-6, the J call TRBJ2-1, with a possible D match to TRBD1 (5 bases). The CDR3 extends over 15 amino acids. The ends were cut back, 1 base at V and 7 bases at J, with 15 bases in the middle. Germline V CDR1 and CDR2: SGHDT, YYEEEE. The CDR3 here is CASSLSGRRVNEQFF. DNA of the CDR3: TGTGCCAGCAGCTTGAGTGGTCGCAGGGTGAATGAGCAGTTCTTC.

V gene TRBV28 combines with J gene TRBJ2-3, with TRBD2 matching 10 bases. Germline V gene sequence: CDR1 MDHEN, CDR2 SYDVKM. Unmatched junction bases numbered 5, after V lost 6 bases and J lost 5 bases. The CDR3 consists of 14 residues. CDR3 protein: CASRSGTSVDTQYF. In DNA form, the CDR3 reads TGTGCCAGCAGATCCGGGACTAGCGTAGATACGCAGTATTTT.

The chain uses TRBV5-4 and TRBJ2-7, with 10 bases lining up with TRBD2. The CDR3 contains 15 residues. V lost 4 bases, J lost 3 bases, and 7 bases stayed unmatched. Germline CDR1 is SGHNT and CDR2 is YYREEE (reference sequence). CDR3 nucleotide sequence: TGTGCCAGCAGCGTCCGGACTAGCGGACGCTACGAGCAGTACTTC. Its translation is CASSVRTSGRYEQYF.

As for this clone: This sequence may be a read error, since a much larger clone differs from it by one base. This sample also contains other DNA sequences that code for the same CDR3. The chain carries TRBV7-9 and TRBJ1-2, with 8 bases fitting TRBD1. CDR1 is SEHNR and CDR2 is FQNEAQ in the germline V gene (reference sequence). After removal of 5 bases from V and 5 bases from J, the junction contained 13 bases not matched to a gene. There are 16 residues in the CDR3. CDR3 nucleotide sequence: TGTGCCAGCAGCCTAGAACCAGGACAGGGCCAATATGGCTACACCTTC. Translating gives CASSLEPGQGQYGYTF.